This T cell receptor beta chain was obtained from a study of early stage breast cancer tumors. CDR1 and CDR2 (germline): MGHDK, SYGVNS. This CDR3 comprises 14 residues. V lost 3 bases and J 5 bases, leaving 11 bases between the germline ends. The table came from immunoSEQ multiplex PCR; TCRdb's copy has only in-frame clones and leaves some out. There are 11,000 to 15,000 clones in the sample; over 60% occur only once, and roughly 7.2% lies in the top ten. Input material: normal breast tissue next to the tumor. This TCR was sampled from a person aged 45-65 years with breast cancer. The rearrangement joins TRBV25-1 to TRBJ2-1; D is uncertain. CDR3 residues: CASSDPDENNEQFF. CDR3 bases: TGTGCCAGCAGTGACCCTGACGAGAACAATGAGCAGTTCTTC.